These T cell receptor beta chains were read from a single sample in a study of blood T cell repertoires in COVID-19. Here immunoSEQ multiplex PCR was the method, and the copy in TCRdb shows in-frame clones only, minus some. The sample comprises 80,000 or so clones, around 90% of which are singletons, and around 9% rests with the top ten. The specimen sequenced was peripheral blood. The receptors originated from a human donor in a cohort sampled during active COVID-19. CDR3s leave out the opening cysteine and the closing phenylalanine or tryptophan. The order of the fields is V gene, J gene, CDR3 protein.

V: TRBV12-5; J: TRBJ1-2; CDR3: ASGLTGVDSGYT
V: TRBV27; J: TRBJ2-3; CDR3: ASRVLAETDTQY
V: TRBV5-1; J: TRBJ1-1; CDR3: ASSWTGTSKNTEAF
V: TRBV29-1; J: TRBJ2-3; CDR3: STDPREGQDTQY
V: TRBV3-1/TRBV3-2; J: TRBJ1-1; CDR3: ASSPPRTASTEAF
V: TRBV19; J: TRBJ2-5; CDR3: ASSPGGIPAQETQY
V: TRBV9; J: TRBJ2-5; CDR3: ASSSRGGLVETQY
V: TRBV4-2; J: TRBJ2-2; CDR3: ASSQDPGLAGGGTGELF
V: TRBV27; J: TRBJ1-2; CDR3: ASSLQGRGGYT
V: TRBV7-3; J: TRBJ1-1; CDR3: ACKTDPNTEAF
V: TRBV4-2; J: TRBJ1-1; CDR3: ASSLEQGAPEAF
V: TRBV6-6; J: TRBJ1-3; CDR3: ASSYGNSGNTIY
V: TRBV4-1; J: TRBJ1-6; CDR3: ASSPSAGQTNSPLH
V: TRBV6-1; J: TRBJ2-5; CDR3: ASSELAGGQETQY
V: TRBV24-1; J: TRBJ2-1; CDR3: ATSDSTGLARYINEQF
V: TRBV4-2; J: TRBJ1-5; CDR3: ASSQADRGDSNQPQH
V: TRBV19; J: TRBJ1-5; CDR3: ASSQAASNQPQH
V: TRBV30; J: TRBJ2-7; CDR3: AWSAQGVIPYEQY
V: TRBV15; J: TRBJ2-2; CDR3: ATSRDIAGTGELF
V: TRBV5-4; J: TRBJ2-7; CDR3: ASSSREGQSYEQY
V: TRBV18; J: TRBJ2-2; CDR3: ASSQSTPTNTGELF
V: TRBV6-4; J: TRBJ1-5; CDR3: ASSDSGTEQSAQH
V: TRBV3-1/TRBV3-2; J: TRBJ2-3; CDR3: ASSQRGTQY
V: TRBV7-2; J: TRBJ2-3; CDR3: ASSLGRLAGGVDTQY
V: TRBV18; J: TRBJ2-3; CDR3: ASSPPGLAGADTQY
V: TRBV9; J: TRBJ2-3; CDR3: ASSVGGSGSTQY
V: TRBV14; J: TRBJ2-3; CDR3: ASSHGSGSAHTQY
V: TRBV19; J: TRBJ1-2; CDR3: ASSPGQGLIGYT
V: TRBV30; J: TRBJ2-2; CDR3: AWGDYYTGELF
V: TRBV20-1; J: TRBJ2-3; CDR3: SASTPSVWDTQY
V: TRBV9; J: TRBJ1-3; CDR3: ASSVETGSGNTIY
V: TRBV4-1; J: TRBJ2-6; CDR3: ASSQLAIDPGGGGANVLT
V: TRBV5-1; J: TRBJ1-1; CDR3: ASSEQNTEAF
V: TRBV27; J: TRBJ1-6; CDR3: ASSPLTGGNSPLH
V: TRBV28; J: TRBJ2-3; CDR3: ASRRTGPDTQY
V: TRBV24-1; J: TRBJ2-1; CDR3: ATAGEVYNEQF
V: TRBV11-2; J: TRBJ1-1; CDR3: ASSWGDQNTEAF
V: TRBV20-1; J: TRBJ2-1; CDR3: SASKGDRRNNEQF
V: TRBV19; J: TRBJ2-1; CDR3: ASSMLAGGEQF
V: TRBV5-4; J: TRBJ2-7; CDR3: ASSLGTGGSSYEQY
V: TRBV7-2; J: TRBJ1-2; CDR3: ASSLSAGVVYGYT
V: TRBV7-6; J: TRBJ2-7; CDR3: ASSPGGYSYEQY
V: TRBV11-2; J: TRBJ1-1; CDR3: ASSSGQVYTNTEAF
V: TRBV4-1; J: TRBJ2-6; CDR3: ASTFDSGGANVLT
V: TRBV5-1; J: TRBJ1-2; CDR3: ASSLGSPNPGDGYT
V: TRBV9; J: TRBJ1-2; CDR3: ASSVEGGYGYT
V: TRBV2; J: TRBJ1-2; CDR3: ASSKTEYYGYT
V: TRBV27; J: TRBJ1-2; CDR3: ASSLSQGGVYT
V: TRBV30; J: TRBJ2-1; CDR3: ARESQSGYNEQF
V: TRBV2; J: TRBJ2-2; CDR3: ASTGPHRELF
V: TRBV4-2; J: TRBJ1-5; CDR3: ASSQADSITYSNQPQH
V: TRBV5-6; J: TRBJ1-6; CDR3: ASSLAEGQGFSYNSPLH
V: TRBV4-2; J: TRBJ2-3; CDR3: ASSQALIAGPAASDTQY